This T cell receptor beta chain was profiled in a study of post-analysis software for immune sequencing data. About the study: As for disease course, relapsing-remitting, secondary progressive and progressive-relapsing multiple sclerosis were all included. General study findings and limits: Comparison with controls showed significantly lower normalized Chao1 diversity in multiple sclerosis patients. About five TRBV segments occurring more often in patients than controls included TRBV5-6, TRBV5-1 and TRBV20-1. Batch-matched samples strongly co-clustered by F measure.

The CDR3 is 14 residues long. V was trimmed by 0 bases and J by 1 base, leaving 7 bases between them. CDR1 is MNHEY and CDR2 is SVGEGT in the germline V gene. Researchers reported that TCR beta cDNA libraries carried unique molecular identifiers. Input of 1 to 10 million T cells yielded around 460,000 cDNA molecules. One entry per CDR3 protein, called by TCRdb with MiXCR from the PCR reads. The sample comprises a few hundred thousand distinct CDR3 sequences, 45% of which are singletons, and about 12% rests with the top ten. Note on this clonotype: Its antigen is not known.

This clonotype was sampled from a girl under 18 with multiple sclerosis. V gene TRBV6-2 or TRBV6-3 combines with J gene TRBJ2-7; D is unclear. The specimen was blood. This CDR3 reads CASSYSFESYEQYF. In DNA form, the CDR3 reads TGTGCCAGCAGTTACTCGTTTGAGTCCTACGAGCAGTACTTC.